This note documents a single TCR beta chain sequence. Trimming pared 3 bases from V and 4 bases from J, leaving 16 bases between. Germline V lookup: CDR1 KGHSH, CDR2 LQKENI. The CDR3 loop spans 16 amino acids. The entry originates in a study of cytomegalovirus exposure and HLA in healthy donors. 13 Jbeta primers and 60 Vbeta primers were used for the PCR. Authors' methods: It was a later analysis that counted 79 million or so unique TCR beta chains, of which some 10 million were shared. Libraries were prepared by immunoSEQ multiplex PCR; TCRdb keeps only in-frame clonotypes and omits some of them. V, J and clone size reflect that table, while D and trimming were determined from the DNA. There are 150,000 to 200,000 clones in the sample; over 60% occur only once, and less than 1.6% lies in the top ten.

J is TRBJ1-5 and V is TRBV18; weak D call: TRBD1 (6 bases). The origin of this receptor is a girl between 5 and 17 years old in good health and CMV-seronegative. The sample taken for sequencing was PBMCs. CDR3 amino acids: CASSPLEAGENQPQHF. The CDR3 region has the DNA TGTGCCAGCTCACCCCTAGAAGCAGGGGAAAATCAGCCCCAGCATTTT.